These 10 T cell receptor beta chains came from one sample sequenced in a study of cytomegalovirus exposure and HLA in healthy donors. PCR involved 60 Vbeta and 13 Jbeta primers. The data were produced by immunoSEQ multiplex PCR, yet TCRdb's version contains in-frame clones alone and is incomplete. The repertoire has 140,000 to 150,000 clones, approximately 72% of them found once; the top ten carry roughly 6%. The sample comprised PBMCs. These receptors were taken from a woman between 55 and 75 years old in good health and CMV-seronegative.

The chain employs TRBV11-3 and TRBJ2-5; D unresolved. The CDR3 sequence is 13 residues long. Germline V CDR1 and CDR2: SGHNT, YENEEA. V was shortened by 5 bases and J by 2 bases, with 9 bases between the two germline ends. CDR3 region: CASSPSGQETQYF. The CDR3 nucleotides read TGTGCCAGCAGCCCTAGTGGACAAGAGACCCAGTACTTC.

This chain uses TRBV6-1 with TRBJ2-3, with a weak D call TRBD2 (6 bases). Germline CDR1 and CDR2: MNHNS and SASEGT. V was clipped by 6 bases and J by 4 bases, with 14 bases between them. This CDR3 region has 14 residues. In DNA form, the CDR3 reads TGTGCCAGCAGAAGACTAGGTCCTGCAGATACGCAGTATTTT. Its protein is CASRRLGPADTQYF.

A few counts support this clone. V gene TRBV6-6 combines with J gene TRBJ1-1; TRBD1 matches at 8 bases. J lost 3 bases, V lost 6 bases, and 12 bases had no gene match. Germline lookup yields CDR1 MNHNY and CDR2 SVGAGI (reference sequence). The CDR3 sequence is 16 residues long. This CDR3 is CASSRGTGLGDTEAFF. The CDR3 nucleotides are TGTGCCAGCAGCCGAGGGACAGGCTTGGGGGACACTGAAGCTTTCTTT.

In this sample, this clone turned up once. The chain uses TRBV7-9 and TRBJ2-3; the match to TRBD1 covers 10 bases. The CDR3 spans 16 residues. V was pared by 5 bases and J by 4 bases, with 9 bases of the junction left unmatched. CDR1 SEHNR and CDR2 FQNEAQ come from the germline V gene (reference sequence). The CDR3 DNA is TGTGCCAGCAGCCAGGGGGACAGGGGTGTCGCAGATACGCAGTATTTT. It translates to CASSQGDRGVADTQYF.

This CDR3 is CASSPTGTSGRGTQYF. The CDR3 region has the DNA TGTGCCAGCAGTCCTACAGGGACTAGCGGGAGGGGGACGCAGTATTTT. This chain uses TRBV28 with TRBJ2-3, with 16 bases lining up with TRBD2. CDR1 is MDHEN, CDR2 SYDVKM, per germline. The CDR3 has 16 amino acids. V was pared by 5 bases and J by 9 bases, with 8 bases of the junction left unmatched. Drawing the rest from reference TRBV28 and TRBJ2-3, the complete variable domain is DVKVTQSSRYLVKRTGEKVFLECVQDMDHENMFWYRQDPGLGLRLIYFSYDVKMKEKGDIPEGYSVSREKKERFSLILESASTNQTSMYLCASSPTGTSGRGTQYFGPGTRLTVL.

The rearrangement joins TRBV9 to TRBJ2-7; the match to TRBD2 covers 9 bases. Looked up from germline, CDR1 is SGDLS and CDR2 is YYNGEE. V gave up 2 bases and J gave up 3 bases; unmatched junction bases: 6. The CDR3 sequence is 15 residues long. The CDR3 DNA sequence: TGTGCCAGCAGCGTCCGAGCGGGAGGTGGCTACGAGCAGTACTTC. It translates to CASSVRAGGGYEQYF.

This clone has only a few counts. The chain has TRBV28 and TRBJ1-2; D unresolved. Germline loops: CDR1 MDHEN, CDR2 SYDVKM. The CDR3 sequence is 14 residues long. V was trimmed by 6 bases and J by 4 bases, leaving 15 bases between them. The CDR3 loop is CASSRAGGTYGYTF. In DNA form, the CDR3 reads TGTGCCAGCAGCCGAGCAGGAGGAACCTATGGCTACACCTTC.

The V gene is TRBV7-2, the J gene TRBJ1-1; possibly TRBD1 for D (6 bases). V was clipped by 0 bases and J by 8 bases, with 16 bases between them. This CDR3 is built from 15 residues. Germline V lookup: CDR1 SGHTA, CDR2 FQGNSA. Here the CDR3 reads CASSLAPTGGSEAFF. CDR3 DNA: TGTGCCAGCAGCTTAGCCCCGACAGGAGGCTCCGAAGCTTTCTTT.

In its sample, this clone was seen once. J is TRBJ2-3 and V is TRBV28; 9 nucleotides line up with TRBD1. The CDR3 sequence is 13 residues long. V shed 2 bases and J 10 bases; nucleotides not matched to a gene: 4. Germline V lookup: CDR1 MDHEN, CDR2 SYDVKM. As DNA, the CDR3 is TGTGCCAGCAGTTTACCCGGACAGGGGTCGCAGTATTTT. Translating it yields CASSLPGQGSQYF.

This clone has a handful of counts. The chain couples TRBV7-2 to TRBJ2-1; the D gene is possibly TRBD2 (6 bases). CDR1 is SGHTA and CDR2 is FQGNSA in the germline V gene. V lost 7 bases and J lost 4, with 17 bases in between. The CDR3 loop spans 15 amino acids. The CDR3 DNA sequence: TGTGCCAGCACCCCCCACGGGCGGGGATACAATGAGCAGTTCTTC. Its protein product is CASTPHGRGYNEQFF. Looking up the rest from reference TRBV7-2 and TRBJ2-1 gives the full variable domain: GAGVSQSPSNKVTEKGKDVELRCDPISGHTALYWYRQSLGQGLEFLIYFQGNSAPDKSGLPSDRFSAERTGGSVSTLTIQRTQQEDSAVYLCASTPHGRGYNEQFFGPGTRLTVL.